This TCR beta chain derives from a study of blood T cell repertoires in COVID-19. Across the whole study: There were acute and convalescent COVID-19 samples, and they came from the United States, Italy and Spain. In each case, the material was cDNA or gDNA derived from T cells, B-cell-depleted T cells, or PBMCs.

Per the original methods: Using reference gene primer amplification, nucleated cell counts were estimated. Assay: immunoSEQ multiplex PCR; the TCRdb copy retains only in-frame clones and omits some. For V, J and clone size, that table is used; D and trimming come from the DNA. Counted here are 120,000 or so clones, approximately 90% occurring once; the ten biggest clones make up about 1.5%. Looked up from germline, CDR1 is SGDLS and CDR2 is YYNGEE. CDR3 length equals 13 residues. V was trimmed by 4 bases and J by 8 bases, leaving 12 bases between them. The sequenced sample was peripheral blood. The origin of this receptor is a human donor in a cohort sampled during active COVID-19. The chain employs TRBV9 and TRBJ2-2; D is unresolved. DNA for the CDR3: TGTGCCAGCAGCCCCGGTTTGCCAGGGGAGCTGTTTTTT. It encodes CASSPGLPGELFF.